One sample yielded the 22 T cell receptor beta chains listed below, sequenced in a study of CD8 T cells in ankylosing spondylitis. From the 5' RACE reads, TCRdb called clonotypes with MiXCR, one entry per CDR3 protein. Of fewer than 400,000 distinct CDR3 sequences listed, roughly 15% are singletons. Sequencing was done on a sample of blood, either unsorted or a sorted T cell fraction (not recorded which). These receptors were collected from a male donor with ankylosing spondylitis or in good health (not recorded which).

This clonotype was counted only a few times. The chain joins TRBV12-3 or TRBV12-4 to TRBJ2-7; 8 bases are a match to TRBD2. The CDR3 loop spans 14 amino acids. J lost 2 bases, V lost 3 bases, and 3 bases had no gene match. The CDR3: CASSFTSGPYEQYF. The CDR3 DNA reads TGTGCCAGCAGTTTCACTAGCGGACCCTACGAGCAGTACTTC.

This chain joins TRBV9 and TRBJ2-1; 8 nucleotides align to TRBD1. The J segment lost 7 bases and the V segment lost 3 bases, leaving 9 bases of the junction unmatched. The CDR3 length is 15 residues. Germline CDR1 reads SGDLS; CDR2 reads YYNGEE. The CDR3 nucleotides are TGTGCCAGCAGCGCCCCGGGACAGGAGTGGAATGAGCAGTTCTTC. Its translation is CASSAPGQEWNEQFF.

This clonotype occurred a few times. The chain employs TRBV20-1 and TRBJ2-2; the match to TRBD2 covers 8 bases. From germline, CDR1 is DFQATT and CDR2 SNEGSKA (reference sequence). CDR3 length equals 15 residues. With V trimmed by 5 bases and J by 4 bases, 9 bases remained unmatched. CDR3: CSASQGLAGTGELFF. DNA for the CDR3: TGCAGTGCTTCTCAGGGGCTAGCGGGCACCGGGGAGCTGTTTTTT.

This clonotype came up many times. The chain carries TRBV12-3 or TRBV12-4 and TRBJ2-7, with TRBD1 matching 8 bases. The CDR3 consists of 14 residues. The trim removed 5 bases at V and 1 base at J, leaving 4 bases unmatched. CDR3 DNA: TGTGCCAGCAGTCCCCGGGACAGGTCCTACGAGCAGTACTTC. Translating it yields CASSPRDRSYEQYF.

This clonotype showed up just a few times. Here the CDR3 reads CASSQDAGRLETQYF. In DNA, the CDR3 is TGCGCCAGCAGCCAAGACGCAGGAAGGTTGGAGACCCAGTACTTC. This rearrangement joins TRBV4-1 to TRBJ2-5; no definite D call. From germline, CDR1 is MGHRA and CDR2 YSYEKL. V was pared by 0 bases and J by 5 bases, with 13 bases between. This CDR3 spans 15 amino acids.

The chain has TRBV5-1 and TRBJ2-7; 14 nucleotides agree with TRBD2. V was clipped by 4 bases and J by 7 bases; unmatched bases: 13. The CDR3 sequence is 17 residues long. The germline gives CDR1 SGHRS, CDR2 YFSETQ. The DNA of the CDR3 is TGCGCCAGCAGCCCTGAGCGAGGGACTAGCGGGAGCTGGGAGCAGTACTTC. Its protein is CASSPERGTSGSWEQYF.

This clonotype has more than one count but fewer than ten. The chain recombines TRBV4-2 with TRBJ2-5; 7 bases map to TRBD2. CDR1 and CDR2 (germline): LGHNA, YNFKEQ. After removal of 0 bases from V and 0 bases from J, the junction contained 4 bases not matched to a gene. CDR3 length: 16 amino acids. The CDR3 loop is CASSQEGLMYQETQYF. CDR3 nucleotide sequence: TGTGCCAGCAGCCAAGAGGGACTAATGTACCAAGAGACCCAGTACTTC.

This chain connects TRBV5-6 to TRBJ2-7; D call uncertain. V was cut by 0 bases and J by 6 bases, with 13 bases left in between. Germline CDR1 reads SGHDT; CDR2 reads YYEEEE. The CDR3 runs to 14 residues. The CDR3 region is CASSLEPIAREQYF. The CDR3 nucleotides read TGTGCCAGCAGCTTGGAACCGATTGCCCGCGAGCAGTACTTC. The full variable domain, completed using reference TRBV5-6 and TRBJ2-7, is DAGVTQSPTHLIKTRGQQVTLRCSPKSGHDTVSWYQQALGQGPQFIFQYYEEEERQRGNFPDRFSGHQFPNYSSELNVNALLLGDSALYLCASSLEPIAREQYFGPGTRLTVT.

The chain is built from TRBV27 and TRBJ2-5; the match to TRBD2 covers 9 bases. The CDR3 totals 16 residues. The V gene's germline CDR1 is MNHEY and CDR2 SMNVEV (reference sequence). The junction had 11 bases not matched to a gene; V was cut back by 4 bases and J by 5 bases. The CDR3 DNA is TGTGCCAGCAGTTCCTTCGAGACTAGCGGTTCGGAGACCCAGTACTTC. It translates to CASSSFETSGSETQYF.

This clonotype was seen a handful of times. The chain couples TRBV12-3 or TRBV12-4 to TRBJ2-1; 8 bases match TRBD1. The CDR3 totals 13 residues. J was trimmed by 7 bases and V by 7 bases; bases with no gene match: 6. Here the CDR3 reads CASTRQGWNEQFF. The CDR3 coding sequence is TGTGCCAGCACTAGACAGGGGTGGAATGAGCAGTTCTTC.

The sample holds many counts of this clonotype. The chain couples TRBV10-3 to TRBJ1-6, with D perhaps TRBD1 (5 bases). V was clipped by 3 bases and J by 0 bases, with 9 bases between them. This CDR3 is 16 amino acids long. Germline V gene sequence: CDR1 ENHRY, CDR2 SYGVKD. CDR3 residues: CAISERGSSYNSPLHF. The CDR3 coding sequence is TGTGCCATCAGTGAAAGGGGTAGCTCCTATAATTCACCCCTCCACTTT.

The sample holds a few counts of this clonotype. The chain uses TRBV7-2 and TRBJ1-5; no firm D call. This CDR3 region has 11 residues. CDR1 SGHTA and CDR2 FQGNSA come from the germline V gene. V lost 4 bases to trimming and J lost 9 bases, with 7 bases between them. The CDR3 sequence: CASSSRGPQHF. CDR3 in DNA: TGTGCCAGCAGCTCTAGAGGGCCCCAGCATTTT.

This clonotype occurred a few times. V is TRBV20-1 and J is TRBJ2-1; D gene unclear. Germline CDR1 is DFQATT and CDR2 is SNEGSKA (reference sequence). CDR3 length equals 12 residues. V dropped 4 bases and J dropped 0 bases, with 4 bases sitting between them. CDR3: CSATASYNEQFF. The CDR3 DNA is TGCAGTGCTACCGCCTCCTACAATGAGCAGTTCTTC.

This clonotype has a count of ten or more. V is TRBV6-4 and J is TRBJ2-1, with 11 bases aligning to TRBD2. Per the germline V gene, CDR1 is MRHNA and CDR2 is SNTAGT. This CDR3 is built from 15 residues. V lost 6 bases, J lost 6 bases, and 7 bases stayed unmatched. The CDR3 protein is CASSEGLAESNEQFF. The CDR3 DNA reads TGTGCCAGCAGCGAGGGACTAGCGGAGTCCAATGAGCAGTTCTTC.

At least ten counts were recorded for this clonotype. The CDR3 sequence: CASSLGDRSAELFF. Here the CDR3 DNA reads TGCGCCAGCAGCTTGGGGGACCGCTCTGCCGAGCTGTTTTTT. J is TRBJ2-2 and V is TRBV5-1, with D perhaps matching TRBD1 or TRBD2 (5 bases each). Trimming pared 0 bases from V and 11 bases from J, leaving 14 bases between. Germline CDR1 is SGHRS and CDR2 is YFSETQ. CDR3 size: 14 residues.

V is TRBV12-3 or TRBV12-4 and J is TRBJ1-1, with D maybe TRBD1 (5 bases). This CDR3 has 14 residues. V lost 6 bases to trimming and J lost 3 bases, with 14 bases between them. CDR3 in amino acids: CASSPGGWDTEAFF. The CDR3 DNA is TGTGCCAGCAGCCCGGGGGGATGGGACACTGAAGCTTTCTTT.

This clonotype was picked up a small number of times. The chain joins TRBV20-1 to TRBJ1-5; maybe TRBD1 (6 bases). CDR3 length: 14 residues. CDR1 is DFQATT and CDR2 is SNEGSKA in the germline V gene (reference sequence). Trimming stripped 5 bases from V and 6 bases from J, with 17 bases between. CDR3 protein: CSAAGTPRGQPQHF. CDR3 sequence (DNA): TGCAGTGCTGCCGGGACCCCCAGGGGTCAGCCCCAGCATTTT.

The V and J genes are TRBV5-1 and TRBJ1-4; 12 bases match TRBD1. From germline, CDR1 is SGHRS and CDR2 YFSETQ. CDR3 length: 15 residues. The trim removed 4 bases at V and 8 bases at J, leaving 6 bases unmatched. The CDR3 DNA sequence: TGCGCCAGCAGCATGGGACAGGGGGCAGCGGAAAAACTGTTTTTT. Translated: CASSMGQGAAEKLFF.

As concerns this clonotype: At one of its ends the junction is not consistent with the germline gene, which may arise from a read error. V usage is TRBV7-2 and J usage is TRBJ2-4; TRBD1 might be the D (5 bases). CDR1 and CDR2 (germline): SGHTA, FQGNSA. This CDR3 is built from 16 residues. CDR3 sequence reads: CASSLDRGLAKNFQYF. As DNA, the CDR3 is TGTGCCAGCAGCTTAGATAGGGGTTTAGCCAAAAACTTTCAGTACTTC.

V gene TRBV6-6 combines with J gene TRBJ1-4; perhaps TRBD1 as D (6 bases). CDR3 size: 13 residues. V was pared by 6 bases and J by 5 bases, with 10 bases between. Germline V gene sequence: CDR1 MNHNY, CDR2 SVGAGI (reference sequence). Here the CDR3 reads CASRDSRNEKLFF. The CDR3 DNA reads TGTGCCAGCAGGGACAGCCGGAATGAAAAACTGTTTTTT.

The sample holds a few counts of this clonotype. DNA of the CDR3: TGTGCCAGCAGCACCCCGTCGGTGGGTTTCTATGGCTACACCTTC. Encoded protein: CASSTPSVGFYGYTF. V is TRBV7-8 and J is TRBJ1-2; D remains unclear. The V gene lost 5 bases and the J gene lost 4 bases, with 17 bases spanning the gap. CDR1 and CDR2 (germline): SGHVS, FQNEAQ. This CDR3 comprises 15 residues.

The chain joins TRBV7-2 to TRBJ2-1; 10 nucleotides match TRBD2. CDR3 size: 15 residues. Trimming took 4 bases from V and 6 from J; bases not matched to a gene: 6. Germline V CDR1 and CDR2: SGHTA, FQGNSA. CDR3 bases: TGTGCCAGCAGCTCCGACTTAGCGGGGGGCAATGAGCAGTTCTTC. Protein product: CASSSDLAGGNEQFF.